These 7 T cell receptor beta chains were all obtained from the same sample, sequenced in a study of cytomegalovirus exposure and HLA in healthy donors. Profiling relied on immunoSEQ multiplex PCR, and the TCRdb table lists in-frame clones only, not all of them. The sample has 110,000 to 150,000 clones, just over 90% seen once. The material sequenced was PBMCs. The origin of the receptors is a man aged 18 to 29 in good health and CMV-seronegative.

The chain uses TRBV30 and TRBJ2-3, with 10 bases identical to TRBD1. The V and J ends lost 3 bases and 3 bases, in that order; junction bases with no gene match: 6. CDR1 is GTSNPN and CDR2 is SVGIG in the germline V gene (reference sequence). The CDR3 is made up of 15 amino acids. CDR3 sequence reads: CAWRRQGARTDTQYF. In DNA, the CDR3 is TGTGCCTGGAGGCGACAGGGGGCGCGGACAGATACGCAGTATTTT.

CDR3 region: CASRLDRAGYTF. The CDR3 DNA follows: TGTGCCAGCAGACTAGACAGGGCTGGCTACACCTTC. The rearrangement uses TRBV5-6 and TRBJ1-2; the match to TRBD1 covers 7 bases. Germline lookup yields CDR1 SGHDT and CDR2 YYEEEE. The CDR3 has 12 residues. The V segment lost 5 bases and the J segment 7 bases; nucleotides outside the gene matches: 5.

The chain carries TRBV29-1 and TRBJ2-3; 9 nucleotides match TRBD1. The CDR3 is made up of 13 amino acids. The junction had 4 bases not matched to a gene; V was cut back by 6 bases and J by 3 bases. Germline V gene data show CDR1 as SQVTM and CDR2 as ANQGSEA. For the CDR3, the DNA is TGCAGCGTCTGGACAGGGGCGACAGATACGCAGTATTTT. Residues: CSVWTGATDTQYF.

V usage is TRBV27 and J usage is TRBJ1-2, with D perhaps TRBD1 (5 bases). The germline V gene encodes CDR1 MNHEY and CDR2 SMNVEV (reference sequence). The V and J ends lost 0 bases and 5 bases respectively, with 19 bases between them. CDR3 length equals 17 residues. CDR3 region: CASSLSAPGVGVYGYTF. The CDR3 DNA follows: TGTGCCAGCAGTTTATCCGCCCCGGGGGTTGGGGTTTATGGCTACACCTTC.

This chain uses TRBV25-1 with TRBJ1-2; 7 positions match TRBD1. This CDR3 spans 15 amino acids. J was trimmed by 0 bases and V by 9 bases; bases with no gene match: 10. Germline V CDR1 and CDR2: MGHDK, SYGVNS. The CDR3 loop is CASGGQGEPNYGYTF. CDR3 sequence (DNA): TGTGCCAGTGGGGGGCAGGGGGAACCTAACTATGGCTACACCTTC.

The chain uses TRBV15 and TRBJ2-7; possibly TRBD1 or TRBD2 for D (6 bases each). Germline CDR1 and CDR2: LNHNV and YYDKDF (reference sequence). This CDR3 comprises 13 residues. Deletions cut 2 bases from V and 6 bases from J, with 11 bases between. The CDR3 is CATSRTGGGEQYV. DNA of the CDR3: TGTGCCACCAGCAGAACAGGAGGGGGCGAGCAGTACGTC.

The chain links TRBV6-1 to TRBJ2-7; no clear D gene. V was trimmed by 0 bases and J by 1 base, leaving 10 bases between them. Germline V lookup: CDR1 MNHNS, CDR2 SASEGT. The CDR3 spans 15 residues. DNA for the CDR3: TGTGCCAGCAGTGAAGCGCTTGGCAGATCCTACGAGCAGTACTTC. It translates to CASSEALGRSYEQYF.